This TCR beta chain emerged from a study of human T cells and chemical hapten exposure. Stated time point: patch test 1, 2 weeks after DPC sensitization. Treatment defined: therapeutic diphenylcyclopropenone sensitization with weekly scalp DPC. Looked up from germline, CDR1 is MGHRA and CDR2 is YSYEKL. The CDR3 spans 14 residues. Between the trimmed V and J ends, which lost 1 base and 9 bases, there was a span of 13 bases. This clonotype was seen a handful of times. Each CDR3 protein is one row after TCRdb ran MiXCR on the RACE reads. The sample comprises some 180,000 distinct CDR3 sequences, about a fifth of which are singletons, and about 7% rests with the top ten.

The receptor was derived from a woman in her forties or fifties with alopecia areata. Some clones in this sample may be carry-over from other donors' samples. This sample comprised whole blood, obtained in connection with sensitization to the hapten diphenylcyclopropenone (DPC). This chain uses TRBV4-1 with TRBJ1-5; no firm D call. The CDR3 sequence is CASSQGGVLGPQHF. CDR3 sequence (DNA): TGCGCCAGCAGCCAAGGAGGAGTTCTGGGGCCCCAGCATTTT.